This entry concerns a single TCR beta chain. Its antigen is undetermined. The source of the sample is a study of T cell responses to AZD1222 COVID-19 vaccine. Study observations and caveats: Females made up more of the donors, who were largely white British, and clonal diversity may have come out too low.

TCRdb's table, derived via immunoSEQ multiplex PCR, lists solely in-frame clones and lacks some. Of about 180,000 clones in the sample, about nine tenths were seen once. The sample here was peripheral blood, taken 28 days after the second AZD1222 dose. This clonotype was sampled from an adult who received the AZD1222 COVID-19 vaccine.

CDR3 sequence: CASSPETGVHEAFF. In nucleotides, the CDR3 is TGTGCCAGCAGTCCCGAAACAGGGGTCCATGAAGCTTTCTTT. The V and J genes are TRBV6-5 and TRBJ1-1, with 7 bases that match TRBD1. Losses at the gene ends were 5 bases for V and 7 bases for J; bases not matched to a gene: 10. The CDR3 length is 14 residues. The germline gives CDR1 MNHEY, CDR2 SVGAGI.